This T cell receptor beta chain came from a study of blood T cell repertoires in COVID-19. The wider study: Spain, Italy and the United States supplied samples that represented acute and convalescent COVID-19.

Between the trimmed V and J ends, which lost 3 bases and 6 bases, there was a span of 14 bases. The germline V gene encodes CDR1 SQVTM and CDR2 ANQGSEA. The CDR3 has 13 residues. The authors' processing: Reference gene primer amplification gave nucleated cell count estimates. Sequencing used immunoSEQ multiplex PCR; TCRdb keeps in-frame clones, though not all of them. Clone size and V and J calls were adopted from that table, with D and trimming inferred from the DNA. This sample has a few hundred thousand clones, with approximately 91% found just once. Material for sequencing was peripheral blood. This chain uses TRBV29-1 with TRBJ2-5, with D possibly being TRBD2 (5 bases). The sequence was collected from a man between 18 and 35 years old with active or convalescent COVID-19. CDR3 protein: CSVEGRRGKTQYF. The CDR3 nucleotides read TGCAGCGTTGAGGGCCGTCGGGGAAAGACCCAGTACTTC.